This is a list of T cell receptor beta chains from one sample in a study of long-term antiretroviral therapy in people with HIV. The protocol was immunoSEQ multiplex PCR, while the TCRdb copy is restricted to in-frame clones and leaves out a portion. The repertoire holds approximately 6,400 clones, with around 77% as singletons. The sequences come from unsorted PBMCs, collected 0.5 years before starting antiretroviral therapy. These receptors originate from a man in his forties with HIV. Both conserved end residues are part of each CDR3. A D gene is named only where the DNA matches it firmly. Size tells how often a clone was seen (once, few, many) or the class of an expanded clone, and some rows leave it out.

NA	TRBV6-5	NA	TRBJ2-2	TGTGCCAGCACATCAACATACAGGGCCGGGGAGCTGTTTTTT	CASTSTYRAGELFF
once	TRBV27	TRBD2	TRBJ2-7	TGTGCCAGCAGATCTTCCCCCCTAGCGGGGGGGGCCTACGAGCAGTACTTC	CASRSSPLAGGAYEQYF
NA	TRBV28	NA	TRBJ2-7	TGTGCCAGCAGTTTATTCCTTTCGGCGGGGGCCAACGAGCAGTACTTC	CASSLFLSAGANEQYF
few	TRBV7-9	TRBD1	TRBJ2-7	TGTGCCAGCAGCTCTGGGACAGGGCATCACGAGCAGTACTTC	CASSSGTGHHEQYF
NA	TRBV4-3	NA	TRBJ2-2	TGCGCCAGCAGCCAAGACGTGGGGCCGAACACCGGGGAGCTGTTTTTT	CASSQDVGPNTGELFF
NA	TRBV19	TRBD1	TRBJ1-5	TGTGCCAGTAGTTACAGGGGAGGCAATCAGCCCCAGCATTTT	CASSYRGGNQPQHF
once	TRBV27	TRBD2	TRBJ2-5	TGTGCCAGCAGTTTTAATGCGGGGGGGCAAGAGACCCAGTACTTC	CASSFNAGGQETQYF
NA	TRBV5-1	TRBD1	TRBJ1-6	TGCGCCAGCAGCCAAACAGGGGCCCATAATTCACCCCTCCACTTT	CASSQTGAHNSPLHF
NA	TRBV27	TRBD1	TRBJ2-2	TGTGCCAGCAGTCCCCAGGGGGCCGGGGAGCTGTTTTTT	CASSPQGAGELFF
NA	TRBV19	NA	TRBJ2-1	TGTGCCAGTAGGATCGGACCAAGCTCCTACAATGAGCAGTTCTTC	CASRIGPSSYNEQFF
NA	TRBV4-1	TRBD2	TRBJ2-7	TGCGCCAGCAGCCAGTCGACTAGCGGGGACTCCTACGAGCAGTACTTC	CASSQSTSGDSYEQYF
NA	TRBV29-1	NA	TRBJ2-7	TGCAGCGTTGAGGTGGCCGGATCCTACGAGCAGTACTTC	CSVEVAGSYEQYF
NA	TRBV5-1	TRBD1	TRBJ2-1	TGCGCCAGCAGCTCCCTAGGGACAGGGACTTTTAGTAATGAGCAGTTCTTC	CASSSLGTGTFSNEQFF
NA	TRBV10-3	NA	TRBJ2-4	TGTGCCATCAGTGAATTTGTGGGGGGCGCCAAAAACATTCAGTACTTC	CAISEFVGGAKNIQYF
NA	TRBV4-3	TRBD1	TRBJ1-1	TGCGCCAGCAGCCAAGACAGGGGGAACGGAATCACTGAAGCTTTCTTT	CASSQDRGNGITEAFF
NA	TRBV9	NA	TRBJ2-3	TGTGCCAGCAGCCCAAGGGGGGGACAAATCACAGATACGCAGTATTTT	CASSPRGGQITDTQYF
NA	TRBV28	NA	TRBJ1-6	TGTGCCAGCAGTGCTCCTAATTCACCCCTCCACTTT	CASSAPNSPLHF
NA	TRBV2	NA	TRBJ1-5	TGTGCCAGCAGTGAATTGGGCCCCAGCAATCAGCCCCAGCATTTT	CASSELGPSNQPQHF
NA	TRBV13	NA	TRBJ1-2	TGTGCCAGCAGCTCCACAGGGTCAAAAAGTAGTGACTATGGCTACACCTTC	CASSSTGSKSSDYGYTF
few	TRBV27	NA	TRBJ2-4	TGTGCCACAGGGACATCCGCAAACATTCAGTACTTC	CATGTSANIQYF
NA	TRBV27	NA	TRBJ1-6	TGTGCCAGCAGTTTAACAGTTTCGTTTAATTCACCCCTCCACTTT	CASSLTVSFNSPLHF
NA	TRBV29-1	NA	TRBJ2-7	TGCAGCGTTGAGCCCTTCCTAGGGGGGGTCTCCTACGAGCAGTACTTC	CSVEPFLGGVSYEQYF
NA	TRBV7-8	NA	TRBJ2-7	TGTGCCAGCAGCTATAGCGCCAGGGGCGACGACGAGCAGTACTTC	CASSYSARGDDEQYF
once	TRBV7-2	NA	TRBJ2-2	TGTGCCAGCAGCTTCTTGGGGGCCGGGGAGCTGTTTTTT	CASSFLGAGELFF
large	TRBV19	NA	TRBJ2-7	TGTGCCAGTAAGTTCTCAGGTACCTACGAGCAGTACTTC	CASKFSGTYEQYF
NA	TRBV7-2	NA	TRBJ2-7	TGTGCCAGCAGCTTATCCGGGGGAGACGAGCAGTACTTC	CASSLSGGDEQYF
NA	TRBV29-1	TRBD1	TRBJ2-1	TGCAGCGGGGGGACAGGGGTTTGGAATGAGCAGTTCTTC	CSGGTGVWNEQFF
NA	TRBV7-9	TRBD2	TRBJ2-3	TGTGCCAGCAGCTTCGCGGGACTAGCGGGGGGAACAGATACGCAGTATTTT	CASSFAGLAGGTDTQYF
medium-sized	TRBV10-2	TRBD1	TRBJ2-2	TGCGCCAGCAGAGGCTCAAGGGCTACAGGGGGCGGGTCCGGGGAGCTGTTTTTT	CASRGSRATGGGSGELFF
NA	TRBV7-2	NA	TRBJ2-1	TGTGCCAGCAGCCCTACTCGGGGGTCGAAAGGTGAGCAGTTCTTC	CASSPTRGSKGEQFF
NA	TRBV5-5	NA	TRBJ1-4	TGTGCCAGCAGCACTGACCCTCAAGGAGCAACTAATGAAAAACTGTTTTTT	CASSTDPQGATNEKLFF
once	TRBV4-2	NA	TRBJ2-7	TGTGCCAGCAGCCAAGTTAAGGCGCGACACGAGCAGTACTTC	CASSQVKARHEQYF
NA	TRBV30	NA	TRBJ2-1	TGTGCCTGGGGACGGGGTGTTAGCTCCTACAATGAGCAGTTCTTC	CAWGRGVSSYNEQFF
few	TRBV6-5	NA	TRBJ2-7	TGTGCCAGCAGTTATTCAGGGAGCTCCTACGAGCAGTACTTC	CASSYSGSSYEQYF
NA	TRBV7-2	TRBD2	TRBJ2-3	TGTGCCAGCAGCCTTCTGGGGGTACTTAGCGGGGGGGCCGGAGATACGCAGTATTTT	CASSLLGVLSGGAGDTQYF
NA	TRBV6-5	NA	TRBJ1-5	TGTGCCAGCAGTTACTCGAAAGGGGGTAATCAGCCCCAGCATTTT	CASSYSKGGNQPQHF
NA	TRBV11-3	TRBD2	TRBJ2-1	TGTGCCAGCAGCCCCACCGGCCTAGCGGGCCGGGGAGAGCAGTTCTTC	CASSPTGLAGRGEQFF
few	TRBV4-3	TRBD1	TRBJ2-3	TGCGCCAGCAGCCCATCCCGGGACAGGGGTACAGATACGCAGTATTTT	CASSPSRDRGTDTQYF
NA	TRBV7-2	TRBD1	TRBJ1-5	TGTGCCAGCAGCTTAGGCAACAGGGGTCAGCCCCAGCATTTT	CASSLGNRGQPQHF
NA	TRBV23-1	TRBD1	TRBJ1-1	TGCGCCAGCAGTCCCCCAAGTCAGGGGGGGACTGAAGCTTTCTTT	CASSPPSQGGTEAFF
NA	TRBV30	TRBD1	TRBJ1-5	TGTGCCTGGAGTAAACCAGACAGGGGGAATCAGCCCCAGCATTTT	CAWSKPDRGNQPQHF
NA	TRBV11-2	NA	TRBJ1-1	TGTGCCAGCAGCATATCAGGGGAAAACACTGAAGCTTTCTTT	CASSISGENTEAFF
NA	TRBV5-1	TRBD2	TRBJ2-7	TGCGCCAGCAGCTCCCTCGGCGGGGGTGGGTACGAGCAGTACTTC	CASSSLGGGGYEQYF
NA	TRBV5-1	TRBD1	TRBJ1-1	TGCGCCAGCAGCCCACAGGGGGCTCGGACTGAAGCTTTCTTT	CASSPQGARTEAFF
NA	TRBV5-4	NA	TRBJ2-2	TGTGCCAGCAGCCCCACAGGACCGAACACCGGGGAGCTGTTTTTT	CASSPTGPNTGELFF
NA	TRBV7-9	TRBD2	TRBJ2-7	TGTGCCAGCAGCTTACTAGCGGGGGGTTCCTACGAGCAGTACTTC	CASSLLAGGSYEQYF
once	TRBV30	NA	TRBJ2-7	TGTGCCTGGAGTGGACTAAGCTCCTACGAGCAGTACTTC	CAWSGLSSYEQYF
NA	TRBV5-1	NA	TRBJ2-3	TGCGCCAGCCGCCGGTCGCCCACAGATACGCAGTATTTT	CASRRSPTDTQYF
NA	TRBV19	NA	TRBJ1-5	TGTGCCAGTAGTATAGTAGGCAATCAGCCCCAGCATTTT	CASSIVGNQPQHF
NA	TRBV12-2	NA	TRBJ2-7	TGTGCAAGTCGCTGCAGACGGAGACAGAACGCTTACGAGCAGTACTTC	CASRCRRRQNAYEQYF
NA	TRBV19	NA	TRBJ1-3	TGTGCCAGTAGCGAAGACAGATGGTCTTCGGACACCATATATTTT	CASSEDRWSSDTIYF
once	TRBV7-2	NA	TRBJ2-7	TGTGCCAGCAGCCCAAGTCCAGGGATGCCCTACGAGCAGTACTTC	CASSPSPGMPYEQYF
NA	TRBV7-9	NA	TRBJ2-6	TGTGCCAGCAGCATTCCGGGACCGGAATCTGGGGCCAACGTCCTGACTTTC	CASSIPGPESGANVLTF
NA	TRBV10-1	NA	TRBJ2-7	TGCGCCAGCAGTTCGGGGTTTCGAGAGCAGTACTTC	CASSSGFREQYF
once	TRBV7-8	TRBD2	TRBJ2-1	TGTGCCAGCAGCCACCCCGAGACTAGCGGGGGGATGCACAATGAGCAGTTCTTC	CASSHPETSGGMHNEQFF
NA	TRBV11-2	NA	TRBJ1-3	TGTGCCAGCAGCCGGTTCTCTGGAAACACCATATATTTT	CASSRFSGNTIYF
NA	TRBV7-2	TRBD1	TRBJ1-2	TGTGCCAGCAGCTTAAGGACGGGACAGGGCCATGGCTACACCTTC	CASSLRTGQGHGYTF
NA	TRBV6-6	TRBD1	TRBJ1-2	TGTGCCAGCAGTGGCGAGGACAGGGGGCATAACTATGGCTACACCTTC	CASSGEDRGHNYGYTF
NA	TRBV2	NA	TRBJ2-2	TGTGCCAGCAGTTCGAACGAGAGAGAGCTGTTTTTT	CASSSNERELFF